This TCR beta chain is drawn from a study of blood T cell repertoires in COVID-19. Study in general: The origin of the acute and convalescent COVID-19 samples was the United States, Italy and Spain. Sample material is recorded as cDNA or gDNA derived from T cells, B-cell-depleted T cells, or PBMCs.

Authors' processing steps: For nucleated cells, counts were estimated from reference gene primer amplification. Assay: immunoSEQ multiplex PCR; the TCRdb copy retains only in-frame clones and omits some. V and J calls and clone size are as listed in that table; D and trimming were resolved from the DNA. The table lists about 16,000 clones, approximately 90% of them singletons. CDR3 length equals 12 residues. Germline V gene data show CDR1 as SGHAT and CDR2 as FQNNGV. Trimming stripped 5 bases from V and 8 bases from J, with 7 bases between. What was sequenced was peripheral blood. The TCR comes from a man of 80 years or more with acute or convalescent COVID-19. V and J are TRBV11-2 and TRBJ1-6, with D uncertain. The CDR3 DNA reads TGTGCCAGCAGCGGAGGTCATTCACCCCTCCACTTT. This codes for CASSGGHSPLHF.